One sample yielded the 30 T cell receptor beta chains listed below, sequenced in a study of blood T cell repertoires in COVID-19. Using immunoSEQ multiplex PCR, the repertoire was profiled, and TCRdb retains in-frame clones only, with some absent. The sample lists a few hundred thousand clones; 85% to 90% were seen once. The sample was peripheral blood. These receptors were obtained from a man aged 25-45 years with acute or convalescent COVID-19.

J is TRBJ1-3 and V is TRBV6-5; 9 positions agree with TRBD1. The CDR3 runs 15 residues. Germline values: CDR1 MNHEY, CDR2 SVGAGI. With 2 bases clipped from V and 3 bases from J, the junction kept 2 bases outside the gene matches. The CDR3 spells CASSYKGQGGNTIYF. The CDR3 DNA follows: TGTGCCAGCAGTTACAAGGGACAGGGTGGAAACACCATATATTTT.

This clone was observed once. This chain joins TRBV15 and TRBJ2-7; TRBD2 matches at 7 bases. The V gene's germline CDR1 is LNHNV and CDR2 YYDKDF (reference sequence). The CDR3 covers 16 residues. The V gene end was trimmed by 3 bases and the J gene end by 7 bases; junction bases not matched to a gene: 15. The CDR3 here is CATSREYGTTSSEQYF. CDR3 sequence (DNA): TGTGCCACCAGCAGGGAATACGGGACTACTTCCTCTGAGCAGTACTTC.

This clone is a singleton in its sample. V gene TRBV5-1 combines with J gene TRBJ2-7; TRBD2 agrees at 9 bases. Germline V gives CDR1 SGHRS, CDR2 YFSETQ. The CDR3 is 16 amino acids. After removal of 0 bases from V and 4 bases from J, the junction contained 8 bases not matched to a gene. The CDR3 is CASSLGPAGGAYEQYF. The CDR3 DNA reads TGCGCCAGCAGCTTGGGGCCAGCGGGAGGAGCATACGAGCAGTACTTC.

This sequence joins TRBV19 and TRBJ1-2; D may be TRBD1 (6 bases). V lost 8 bases and J 7 bases, leaving 17 bases between the germline ends. In germline, CDR1 is LNHDA, CDR2 SQIVND (reference sequence). This CDR3 spans 13 amino acids. This CDR3 is CASGLGAASGYTF. CDR3 nucleotides: TGTGCCAGTGGCTTGGGGGCGGCGTCTGGCTACACCTTC.

This clone was counted only a few times. The chain is built from TRBV6-5 and TRBJ1-2; 7 nucleotides match TRBD1. The CDR3 covers 13 residues. With V trimmed by 6 bases and J by 4 bases, 5 bases remained unmatched. The germline CDR1 and CDR2 sequences are MNHEY and SVGAGI. CDR3 region: CASSWDSPYGYTF. The DNA of the CDR3 is TGTGCCAGCAGCTGGGACAGCCCCTATGGCTACACCTTC.

The CDR3 bases are TGTGCCAGCAGCCCTTGGACAGTTGCTAACTATGGCTACACCTTC. Protein product: CASSPWTVANYGYTF. The rearrangement uses TRBV3-1 (or the pseudogene TRBV3-2) and TRBJ1-2; D might be TRBD1 (6 bases). The CDR3 is made up of 15 amino acids. Trimming took off 4 bases at V and 0 bases at J, with 12 bases between the two ends. Germline V gene lookup returns CDR1 LGHDT and CDR2 YNNKEL (reference sequence).

CDR3 DNA sequence: TGTGCCAGCAGTGTCAGGGGTGGCCATCAGCCCCAGCATTTT. The encoded protein is CASSVRGGHQPQHF. The rearrangement joins TRBV6-4 to TRBJ1-5; possibly TRBD1 for D (6 bases). The CDR3 spans 14 residues. The V and J ends lost 4 bases and 5 bases respectively, with 12 bases between them. Germline-derived CDR1 and CDR2 are MRHNA and SNTAGT.

J is TRBJ1-3 and V is TRBV7-9, with TRBD1 as a possible D gene (6 bases). This CDR3 contains 18 residues. Germline V gene lookup returns CDR1 SEHNR and CDR2 FQNEAQ (reference sequence). Trimming left V 1 base short and J 2 bases short, with 18 bases between. CDR3 region: CASSLGLHREVAGNTIYF. For the CDR3, the DNA is TGTGCCAGCAGCTTAGGATTACACAGGGAAGTGGCTGGAAACACCATATATTTT.

This chain uses TRBV5-1 with TRBJ2-7; 7 nucleotides agree with TRBD1. The CDR3 is 17 residues long. Losses at the gene ends were 0 bases for V and 5 bases for J; bases not matched to a gene: 14. Per germline, CDR1 SGHRS and CDR2 YFSETQ. The CDR3 nucleotides read TGCGCCAGCAGCTTGGCCAAGGGGGCGCTTAGCACCGACGAGCAGTACTTC. Protein sequence: CASSLAKGALSTDEQYF.

This clone was counted once. This rearrangement joins TRBV27 to TRBJ1-6; D perhaps matches TRBD1 (5 bases). V was trimmed by 5 bases and J by 7 bases, leaving 15 bases between them. The CDR3 length is 15 residues. Germline values: CDR1 MNHEY, CDR2 SMNVEV (reference sequence). The CDR3 region is CASSAQGLPNSPLHF. CDR3 bases: TGTGCCAGCAGTGCCCAGGGACTGCCAAATTCACCCCTCCACTTT.

The sample holds one count of this clone. The gene calls are TRBV19 and TRBJ1-2; the match to TRBD1 covers 7 bases. Trimming removed 5 bases from V and 4 bases from J; junction bases left unmatched: 7. CDR3 length: 14 amino acids. Germline assignment: CDR1 LNHDA and CDR2 SQIVND (reference sequence). The CDR3 region is CASSSRDSLYGYTF. The CDR3 bases are TGTGCCAGTAGTTCACGGGACAGTCTCTATGGCTACACCTTC.

The rearrangement uses TRBV27 and TRBJ1-2; maybe TRBD1 (5 bases). The CDR3 contains 16 residues. Germline CDR1 reads MNHEY; CDR2 reads SMNVEV (reference sequence). V was clipped by 3 bases and J by 4 bases, with 18 bases between them. The CDR3 DNA reads as TGTGCCAGCAGTTTGAGAAGCAGGGTTGGTATCTATGGCTACACCTTC. It is translated as CASSLRSRVGIYGYTF.

The V and J genes are TRBV12-3 or TRBV12-4 and TRBJ1-2; D uncertain. Trimming took 3 bases from V and 3 from J, leaving 8 bases between them. The CDR3 is 13 residues long. This CDR3 is CASSFSTHYGYTF. CDR3 nucleotides: TGTGCCAGCAGTTTCTCTACCCACTATGGCTACACCTTC.

This rearrangement joins TRBV19 to TRBJ1-5; no firm D call. This CDR3 is 15 amino acids long. The germline V gene encodes CDR1 LNHDA and CDR2 SQIVND (reference sequence). The V and J ends lost 5 bases and 0 bases respectively, with 11 bases between them. CDR3 amino acids: CASSPRGDSNQPQHF. The CDR3 nucleotides read TGTGCCAGTAGTCCCCGTGGAGATAGCAATCAGCCCCAGCATTTT.

V usage is TRBV28 and J usage is TRBJ2-2; D unclear. CDR1 is MDHEN, CDR2 SYDVKM, per germline. The CDR3 contains 14 residues. The V gene lost 2 bases and the J gene lost 6 bases, with 10 bases spanning the gap. The CDR3 nucleotides are TGTGCCAGCAGTTTACTTGGGCCGGCCGGGGAGCTGTTTTTT. This translates into CASSLLGPAGELFF.

V and J are TRBV6-5 and TRBJ2-7; 10 nucleotides agree with TRBD1. V lost 6 bases to trimming and J lost 6 bases; unmatched junction nucleotides: 11. The CDR3 contains 15 residues. Germline CDR1 is MNHEY and CDR2 is SVGAGI. The CDR3: CASSRDRGLFGEQYF. The CDR3 DNA sequence: TGTGCCAGCAGCCGGGACAGGGGCCTGTTCGGCGAGCAGTACTTC.

The rearrangement links TRBV21-1 to TRBJ1-2. TRBV21-1 is an annotated pseudogene. The CDR3 runs 16 residues. The CDR3 DNA sequence: TGTGCCAGCAGCAAAGCCCCAGAGGTCCCTATGTGTGGCTACACCTTC. It translates to CASSKAPEVPMCGYTF.

The J gene is TRBJ2-7, the V gene TRBV18, with D perhaps matching TRBD2 (6 bases). V lost 6 bases to trimming and J lost 3 bases, with 15 bases between them. Germline CDR1 reads KGHSH; CDR2 reads LQKENI. CDR3 length: 14 residues. The CDR3 here is CASSGTLIVYEQYF. In DNA form, the CDR3 reads TGTGCCAGCTCCGGGACTCTAATCGTCTACGAGCAGTACTTC.

With regard to this clone: Compared with germline, one end of the junction differs, possibly owing to a read error. V is TRBV2 and J is TRBJ2-7; 8 bases match TRBD2. The CDR3 loop spans 13 amino acids. CDR1 and CDR2 from the germline V gene are SNHLY and FYNNEI. CDR3 bases: TGTGTCAGCAACGCGGGGGGCTCCTACGAGCAGTACTTC. Translating it yields CVSNAGGSYEQYF.

The chain links TRBV10-3 to TRBJ1-5; D gene unclear. The V gene lost 6 bases and the J gene lost 0 bases, with 6 bases spanning the gap. The CDR3 runs 13 residues. Looked up from germline, CDR1 is ENHRY and CDR2 is SYGVKD. Written as DNA, the CDR3 is TGTGCCATCAGCGACTATAGCAATCAGCCCCAGCATTTT. Protein: CAISDYSNQPQHF.

CDR3 residues: CASSWTGFERSYEQYF. The DNA for the CDR3 is TGTGCCAGCAGCTGGACAGGGTTTGAGAGGTCCTACGAGCAGTACTTC. V usage is TRBV5-5 and J usage is TRBJ2-7, with 8 positions matching TRBD1. Losses at the gene ends were 3 bases for V and 1 base for J; bases not matched to a gene: 9. CDR3 length equals 16 residues. Germline values: CDR1 SGHKS, CDR2 YYEKEE (reference sequence).

V and J are TRBV7-9 and TRBJ1-1; D is unresolved. Germline CDR1 reads SEHNR; CDR2 reads FQNEAQ (reference sequence). The CDR3 loop spans 14 amino acids. V lost 7 bases and J lost 5, with 17 bases in between. The CDR3 sequence: CASTAGWVGTEAFF. The CDR3 DNA sequence: TGTGCCAGCACCGCGGGGTGGGTCGGAACTGAAGCTTTCTTT.

The chain couples TRBV5-5 to TRBJ1-3; perhaps TRBD1 as D (5 bases). CDR1 is SGHKS and CDR2 is YYEKEE in the germline V gene (reference sequence). V was trimmed by 4 bases and J by 1 base, leaving 18 bases between them. The CDR3 is made up of 17 amino acids. The CDR3 DNA sequence: TGTGCCAGCAGCCTGGACTCGACAGTCTTGTCTGGAAACACCATATATTTT. Encoded protein: CASSLDSTVLSGNTIYF.

As to this clone: One end of the junction fails to match germline, which may point to a read error. The chain links TRBV7-7 to TRBJ1-1; a weak D match, TRBD1 (5 bases). The CDR3 sequence is 18 residues long. Per the germline V gene, CDR1 is SSHAT and CDR2 is FNYEAQ (reference sequence). CDR3 region: CASSLVPGLTIGDTEAFF. In DNA, the CDR3 is TGTGCTAGCAGCTTAGTCCCGGGACTTACAATCGGAGACACTGAAGCTTTCTTT.

The V call is TRBV27, the J call TRBJ1-2; D not resolved. Germline CDR1 is MNHEY and CDR2 is SMNVEV (reference sequence). The CDR3 consists of 13 residues. Trimming removed 8 bases at V and 4 bases at J, with 14 bases between. CDR3 amino acids: CASSPNGLYGYTF. The CDR3 DNA is TGTGCCAGCTCGCCGAACGGTCTCTATGGCTACACCTTC.

This chain uses TRBV5-1 with TRBJ2-1, with D possibly matching TRBD1 (6 bases). V lost 4 bases and J lost 0, with 14 bases in between. Per the germline V gene, CDR1 is SGHRS and CDR2 is YFSETQ. The CDR3 covers 16 residues. The CDR3 sequence: CASSPFGQSSYNEQFF. CDR3 DNA sequence: TGCGCCAGCAGCCCCTTCGGACAGAGCTCCTACAATGAGCAGTTCTTC.

The rearrangement joins TRBV6-5 to TRBJ1-1, with D unresolved. CDR3 length: 13 residues. Germline V CDR1 and CDR2: MNHEY, SVGAGI. V shed 10 bases and J shed 3 bases, with 15 bases lying between them. Here the CDR3 DNA reads TGTGCCATTATAAACGGGTATTACACTGAAGCTTTCTTT. It encodes CAIINGYYTEAFF.

J is TRBJ1-5 and V is TRBV9; no clear D gene. The V end was cut by 0 bases, the J end by 0 bases, with 7 bases between. The germline CDR1 and CDR2 sequences are SGDLS and YYNGEE. This CDR3 comprises 15 residues. Written as DNA, the CDR3 is TGTGCCAGCAGCGTAGGAGGATTTAGCAATCAGCCCCAGCATTTT. This gives the protein CASSVGGFSNQPQHF.

The genes are TRBV5-1 and TRBJ2-7; 7 positions agree with TRBD2. Germline trimming cut 2 bases from V and 5 bases from J; bases unmatched to any gene: 7. This CDR3 has 14 residues. CDR1 and CDR2 (germline): SGHRS, YFSETQ. This CDR3 is CASSLPAGVDEQYF. In nucleotides, the CDR3 is TGCGCCAGCAGCTTACCGGCGGGAGTCGACGAGCAGTACTTC.

The CDR3 bases are TGTGCCAGTACTCCGGGACAGGGCCACTACGAGCAGTACTTC. Residues: CASTPGQGHYEQYF. The rearrangement joins TRBV19 to TRBJ2-7; 9 bases are a match to TRBD1. V lost 7 bases and J lost 3; bases outside the gene matches: 7. CDR3 length equals 14 residues. The germline V gene has CDR1 LNHDA and CDR2 SQIVND (reference sequence).